This T cell receptor beta chain was observed in a study of cytomegalovirus exposure and HLA in healthy donors. General study results and limits: Serostatus for CMV was the only available immune exposure information.

CDR3 length: 14 amino acids. Germline V gene sequence: CDR1 SGDLS, CDR2 YYNGEE. The V end was cut by 4 bases, the J end by 4 bases, with 12 bases between. In regard to this clone: The target antigen is unknown.

Primers for the PCR totalled 60 Vbeta and 13 Jbeta. The table came from immunoSEQ multiplex PCR; TCRdb's copy has only in-frame clones and leaves some out. The sample lists roughly 140,000 clones, around 75% occurring once. V gene TRBV9 combines with J gene TRBJ1-3; D perhaps matches TRBD1 (5 bases). The TCR comes from a man between 60 and 75 years old in good health and CMV-seronegative. Material for sequencing was PBMCs. The DNA of the CDR3 is TGTGCCAGCAGCATAGGGGCTTCGGGAAACACCATATATTTT. Translating it yields CASSIGASGNTIYF.